This T cell receptor (beta chain) was documented in a study of blood T cells in healthy people across ages. Primed by a sample-barcoded 5' primer and a J-beta primer mix, a second PCR proceeded for about 7 to 11 cycles. Using its own MiXCR run on the 5' RACE reads, TCRdb lists one record per CDR3 protein. The sample includes a few hundred thousand distinct CDR3 sequences, about 27% of them seen just once. Every sample yielded at least 6 million isolated PBMCs. These data were likewise used in another study, on T cells of mothers and their children. That source reports: The authors identified no persistent microchimeric T cell clones.

This TCR came from a boy younger than 10 in good health. The sample was blood.

The CDR3 loop is CASSQVRGRLAGANVLTF. CDR3 DNA sequence: TGTGCCAGCAGCCAAGTTAGGGGACGGCTCGCTGGGGCCAACGTCCTGACTTTC. V usage is TRBV3-1 and J usage is TRBJ2-6; D possibly uses TRBD1 or TRBD2 (5 bases each). V gave up 1 base and J gave up 2 bases, with 15 bases separating them. Germline V gives CDR1 LGHDT, CDR2 YNNKEL (reference sequence). The CDR3 covers 18 residues.